Following are 19 T cell receptor beta chains from one sample sequenced in a study of T cells in Graves' hyperthyroidism and ophthalmopathy. Researchers took RNA transcripts and amplified the TCR beta CDR3 regions from them. Researchers ran a first-round RT-PCR on the TCR CDR3 using the HTBI primer set. MiXCR was run by TCRdb on the multiplex PCR reads, yielding one entry per CDR3 protein. The sample shows around 520,000 distinct CDR3 sequences, around 24% of them seen only once. Sequencing used blood. The receptors shown here come from a woman aged 25 to 39 with Graves' ophthalmopathy.

In this sample, this clonotype turned up a few times. The rearrangement joins TRBV19 to TRBJ2-7; D may be TRBD2 (5 bases). The CDR3 spans 15 residues. From germline, CDR1 is LNHDA and CDR2 SQIVND (reference sequence). Deletions cut 4 bases from V and 3 bases from J, with 16 bases between. DNA for the CDR3: TGTGCCAGTAGTACGGTGTCCGCAGGAGGCTACGAGCAGTACTTC. Its translation is CASSTVSAGGYEQYF. The full variable domain, rest sourced from reference TRBV19 and TRBJ2-7, is DGGITQSPKYLFRKEGQNVTLSCEQNLNHDAMYWYRQDPGQGLRLIYYSQIVNDFQKGDIAEGYSVSREKKESFPLTVTSAQKNPTAFYLCASSTVSAGGYEQYFGPGTRLTVT.

This clonotype has a count of ten or more. The rearrangement links TRBV5-1 to TRBJ2-7, with D tentatively TRBD1 (5 bases). Germline CDR1 is SGHRS and CDR2 is YFSETQ. The V and J ends lost 0 bases and 1 base respectively, with 14 bases between them. This CDR3 spans 16 amino acids. CDR3 coding DNA: TGCGCCAGCAGCTTGGCCGGCAGGGATCCTTCCTACGAGCAGTACTTC. Amino acids: CASSLAGRDPSYEQYF.

The V gene is TRBV2, the J gene TRBJ2-7, with 7 bases lining up with TRBD2. The J segment lost 0 bases and the V segment lost 6 bases, leaving 11 bases of the junction unmatched. Looked up from germline, CDR1 is SNHLY and CDR2 is FYNNEI. The length of the CDR3 is 16 residues. In DNA, the CDR3 is TGTGCCAGCAGCCCCGGGAGGCTGACGGGCTCCTACGAGCAGTACTTC. Its protein is CASSPGRLTGSYEQYF.

The chain couples TRBV3-1 to TRBJ1-2, with a tentative D call TRBD1 (6 bases). The V end was cut by 1 base, the J end by 4 bases, with 10 bases between. The CDR3 runs to 14 residues. Germline CDR1 reads LGHDT; CDR2 reads YNNKEL (reference sequence). The CDR3: CASSQGDTFYGYTF. Here the CDR3 DNA reads TGTGCCAGCAGCCAAGGGGACACCTTCTATGGCTACACCTTC.

This clonotype was recorded many times. The genes are TRBV19 and TRBJ1-5; no clear D. V was trimmed by 6 bases and J by 0 bases, leaving 9 bases between them. Germline loops: CDR1 LNHDA, CDR2 SQIVND (reference sequence). The CDR3 contains 14 residues. DNA for the CDR3: TGTGCCAGTAGCATCTCACATAGCAATCAGCCCCAGCATTTT. This sequence encodes CASSISHSNQPQHF.

This clonotype was found many times. The chain employs TRBV10-3 and TRBJ2-5; the D gene is possibly TRBD1 (6 bases). The CDR3 runs 14 residues. V was trimmed by 0 bases and J by 5 bases, leaving 10 bases between them. From germline, CDR1 is ENHRY and CDR2 SYGVKD. The CDR3 region has the DNA TGTGCCATCAGTGAGTCAACAGGGATGGAGACCCAGTACTTC. This codes for CAISESTGMETQYF.

This clonotype was counted once. The CDR3 protein is CASSYSTSAIREQYF. CDR3 in DNA: TGTGCCAGCAGTTACTCGACTTCGGCCATCCGGGAACAGTACTTC. This chain connects TRBV6-8 to TRBJ2-7; a possible D gene is TRBD2 (5 bases). Trimming removed 0 bases from V and 10 bases from J, with 19 bases in between. Looked up from germline, CDR1 is MNHGY and CDR2 is SAAAGT. The CDR3 runs 15 residues.

Concerning this clonotype itself: A much more abundant neighbour one base away suggests this may be a read error. V usage is TRBV20-1 and J usage is TRBJ1-2; D is uncertain. In germline, CDR1 is DFQATT, CDR2 SNEGSKA (reference sequence). The CDR3 sequence is 16 residues long. Trimming stripped 4 bases from V and 4 bases from J, with 22 bases between. CDR3 nucleotide sequence: TGCAGTGCTATGTTTGTCGTTACCAAGCTTGTCTATGGCTACACCTTC. Translation gives CSAMFVVTKLVYGYTF.

The chain employs TRBV20-1 and TRBJ2-3; 8 nucleotides line up with TRBD2. The CDR3 contains 12 residues. Germline-derived CDR1 and CDR2 are DFQATT and SNEGSKA (reference sequence). V was clipped by 4 bases and J by 7 bases; unmatched bases: 4. CDR3 in DNA: TGCAGTGCTAAACTAGCGGACTATACGCAGTATTTT. This gives the protein CSAKLADYTQYF.

This clonotype has at least ten counts. This chain uses TRBV7-8 with TRBJ2-5, with 7 bases that match TRBD2. CDR3 size: 16 residues. Trimming at V came to 1 base and at J to 5 bases, leaving 10 bases not matched to a gene. Germline V CDR1 and CDR2: SGHVS, FQNEAQ. CDR3 bases: TGTGCCAGCAGCTTAGATTGGGGGGGTCCACGGGAGACCCAGTACTTC. Amino acid sequence: CASSLDWGGPRETQYF.

This clonotype was seen repeatedly, ten times or more. The V gene is TRBV30, the J gene TRBJ2-5; D not certain. The V and J ends lost 3 bases and 4 bases respectively, with 9 bases between them. This CDR3 contains 12 residues. Germline V CDR1 and CDR2: GTSNPN, SVGIG (reference sequence). CDR3 sequence (DNA): TGTGCCTGGAGGGAGAGTTCAGAGACCCAGTACTTC. Its protein is CAWRESSETQYF.

This clonotype was recorded many times. The chain joins TRBV6-2 or TRBV6-3 to TRBJ2-6; a weak D match, TRBD1 (6 bases). The V gene lost 2 bases and the J gene lost 2 bases, with 13 bases spanning the gap. The CDR3 covers 17 residues. CDR1 is MNHEY and CDR2 is SVGEGT in the germline V gene. The CDR3 loop is CASSYPTGNPGANVLTF. DNA of the CDR3: TGTGCCAGCAGTTACCCTACAGGGAACCCTGGGGCCAACGTCCTGACTTTC.

The chain has TRBV11-3 and TRBJ1-2; 10 bases map to TRBD1. Per germline, CDR1 SGHNT and CDR2 YENEEA. J lost 5 bases, V lost 5 bases, and 8 bases had no gene match. This CDR3 has 15 residues. CDR3 bases: TGTGCCAGCAGCCCTCTCCGGACAGGGGGATATGGCTACACCTTC. It is translated as CASSPLRTGGYGYTF.

The table lists this clonotype with a few counts. This sequence joins TRBV20-1 and TRBJ2-7, with a possible D match to TRBD1 (6 bases). V was cut by 7 bases and J by 5 bases, with 24 bases left in between. This CDR3 is 15 amino acids long. Germline V gene sequence: CDR1 DFQATT, CDR2 SNEGSKA (reference sequence). CDR3 in DNA: TGCAGTGTTAGTGGCGATCTGGGGGCTTACGACGAGCAGTACTTC. This codes for CSVSGDLGAYDEQYF.

This clonotype was detected ten times or more. The chain carries TRBV12-3 or TRBV12-4 and TRBJ1-2, with D possibly matching TRBD1 (6 bases). Trimming pared 5 bases from V and 3 bases from J, leaving 10 bases between. This CDR3 is 13 amino acids long. The CDR3 protein is CASSTTGYYGYTF. CDR3 DNA: TGTGCCAGCAGTACTACAGGGTACTATGGCTACACCTTC.

The chain is built from TRBV6-1 and TRBJ2-2; 7 nucleotides agree with TRBD2. The junction had 9 bases not matched to a gene; V was cut back by 6 bases and J by 2 bases. This CDR3 is 16 amino acids long. Germline CDR1 MNHNS, CDR2 SASEGT. The CDR3 is CASRAGGGSNTGELFF. DNA for the CDR3: TGTGCCAGCAGGGCTGGGGGAGGGTCTAACACCGGGGAGCTGTTTTTT.

The chain links TRBV10-3 to TRBJ1-5, with D tentatively TRBD1 (5 bases). Germline CDR1 and CDR2: ENHRY and SYGVKD. The CDR3 totals 13 residues. With 10 bases removed from V and 1 base from J, the gap between germline ends came to 11 bases. The CDR3 region has the DNA TGTGCCACCCTCCGGGACAGCAATCAGCCCCAGCATTTT. Its protein product is CATLRDSNQPQHF.

This clonotype showed up many times. A single base separates this from a much larger clone, so it may be a read error. V and J are TRBV6-1 and TRBJ2-7; D gene unclear. Trimming shortened V by 2 bases and J by 0 bases, and 8 bases separated the two germline ends. The germline gives CDR1 MNHNS, CDR2 SASEGT. The CDR3 is made up of 14 amino acids. The CDR3 region has the DNA TGTGCCAGCAGTGAACAGGCAAGCTCCTACGAGCAGTACTTC. This translates into CASSEQASSYEQYF.

This clonotype occurred once. This sequence may be a read error, since a much larger clone differs from it by one base. V is TRBV6-1 and J is TRBJ2-7; 12 bases align to TRBD2. The V segment lost 4 bases and the J segment 0 bases; nucleotides outside the gene matches: 10. The CDR3 sequence is 18 residues long. Germline V CDR1 and CDR2: MNHNS, SASEGT. This CDR3 reads CASSGTGLAGSFSYEQYV. The DNA for the CDR3 is TGTGCCAGCAGTGGGACAGGACTAGCGGGATCCTTCTCCTACGAGCAGTACGTC.